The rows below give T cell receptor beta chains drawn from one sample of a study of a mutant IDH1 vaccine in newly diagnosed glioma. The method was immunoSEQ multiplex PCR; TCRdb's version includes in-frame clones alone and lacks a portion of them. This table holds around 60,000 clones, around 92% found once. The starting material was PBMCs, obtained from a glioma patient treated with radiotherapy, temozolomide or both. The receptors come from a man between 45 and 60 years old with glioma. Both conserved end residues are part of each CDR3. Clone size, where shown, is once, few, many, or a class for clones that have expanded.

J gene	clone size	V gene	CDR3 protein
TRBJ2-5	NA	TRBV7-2	CASSLAGGNQETQYF
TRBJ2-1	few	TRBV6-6	CASRSGGSSYNEQFF
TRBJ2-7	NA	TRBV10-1	CASRETGRIYEQYF
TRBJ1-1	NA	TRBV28	CASSVPTRWGTEAFF
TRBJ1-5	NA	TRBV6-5	CASGTAEGQPQHF
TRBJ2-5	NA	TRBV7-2	CASSLARVSGETQYF
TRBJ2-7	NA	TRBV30	CAWSVDRPRGMVYEQYF
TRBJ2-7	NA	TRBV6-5	CASSAGTGGREQYF
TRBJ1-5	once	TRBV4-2	CASSQSNQPQHF
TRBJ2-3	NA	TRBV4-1	CASSHGQGAWTDTQYF
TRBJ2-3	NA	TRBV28	CASRIDLDTQYF
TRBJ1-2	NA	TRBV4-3	CASSQGISMVRGNYGYTF
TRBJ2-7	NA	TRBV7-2	CASSKTGGGGNEQYF
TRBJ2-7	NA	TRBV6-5	CASSEGTGIYEQYF
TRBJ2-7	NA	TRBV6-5	CASSRGPKSTYEQYF
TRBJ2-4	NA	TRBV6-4	CASSLGPKDIQYF
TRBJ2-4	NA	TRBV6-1	CASINRGVAKNIQYF
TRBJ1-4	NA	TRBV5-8	CASSKGQGTNEKLFF
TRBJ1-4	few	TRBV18	CASSPRGTGREKLFF
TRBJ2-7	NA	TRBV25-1	CASSESSNSYEQYF
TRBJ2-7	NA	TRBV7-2	CASSFAGAVEQYF
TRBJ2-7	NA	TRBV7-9	CASSSTLTTFYEQYF
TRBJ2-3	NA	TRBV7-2	CASSLVDSDTQYF